This T cell receptor (beta chain) was captured in a study of blood T cell repertoires in COVID-19. The repertoire was sequenced with immunoSEQ multiplex PCR; TCRdb's copy has only in-frame clones and lacks some. The table lists a few hundred thousand clones, roughly 90% of them singletons. V lost 6 bases to trimming and J lost 2 bases; unmatched junction nucleotides: 1. CDR3 size: 14 residues. Germline CDR1 reads LGHDT; CDR2 reads YNNKEL (reference sequence). V and J are TRBV3-1 (or the pseudogene TRBV3-2) and TRBJ2-7; 13 bases match TRBD2. This receptor was taken from a woman aged 40 to 50 with COVID-19, enrolled during active disease. The source material was peripheral blood. CDR3 in amino acids: CASRLAGGPYEQYF. The CDR3 nucleotides read TGTGCCAGCAGACTAGCGGGAGGGCCCTACGAGCAGTACTTC.